The 15 T cell receptor beta chains below all came from one sample that was sequenced in a study of identical twins. MiXCR was run by TCRdb on the 5' RACE reads, yielding one entry per CDR3 protein. Of hundreds of thousands of distinct CDR3 sequences listed, just over 7% are singletons. This sample was also put to use in a study of yellow fever vaccine responses in identical twins.

The sample consisted of PBMCs. Source of these receptors: a woman younger than 30 in good health.

The chain carries TRBV28 and TRBJ2-1; D is perhaps TRBD2 (6 bases). CDR3 length: 16 amino acids. Per germline, CDR1 MDHEN and CDR2 SYDVKM. V lost 7 bases and J 1 base, leaving 17 bases between the germline ends. CDR3 in DNA: TGTGCCAGCAACGCTGGGGGGAGACCATCCTACAATGAGCAGTTCTTC. It specifies CASNAGGRPSYNEQFF.

This clonotype was counted ten times or more. V is TRBV27 and J is TRBJ2-3, with TRBD2 matching over 13 bases. CDR1 is MNHEY and CDR2 is SMNVEV in the germline V gene (reference sequence). The V segment lost 7 bases and the J segment 1 base; nucleotides outside the gene matches: 8. This CDR3 is 17 amino acids long. The CDR3, as DNA: TGTGCCAGCATCCGGACTAGCGGGAGAGGGGGCACAGATACGCAGTATTTT. Encoded protein: CASIRTSGRGGTDTQYF.

There are a few counts of this clonotype. V usage is TRBV12-3 or TRBV12-4 and J usage is TRBJ1-2; a possible D gene is TRBD1 (6 bases). The CDR3 covers 13 residues. V was cut by 6 bases and J by 6 bases, with 14 bases left in between. DNA for the CDR3: TGTGCCAGCAGAAACAGGGATGATAATGGCTACACCTTC. Amino acid sequence: CASRNRDDNGYTF.

This clonotype was found a few times. The junction does not match germline at one end; this may be a read error. The rearrangement links TRBV12-3 or TRBV12-4 to TRBJ2-1, with 14 nucleotides matching TRBD2. The CDR3 totals 19 residues. The CDR3 sequence: CTSSFRLAGGLGLKNEQFF. The DNA for the CDR3 is TGTACCAGCAGTTTCCGACTAGCGGGGGGGCTGGGCTTAAAAAATGAGCAGTTCTTC.

This clonotype was seen a few times. This chain joins TRBV20-1 and TRBJ2-3, with 7 bases identical to TRBD1. Per germline, CDR1 DFQATT and CDR2 SNEGSKA (reference sequence). After removal of 0 bases from V and 6 bases from J, the junction contained 3 bases not matched to a gene. The CDR3 loop spans 13 amino acids. The CDR3 region has the DNA TGCAGTGCTAGAGAAGACAGGGCTGATACGCAGTATTTT. It is translated as CSAREDRADTQYF.

This clonotype occurred many times. The CDR3 DNA is TGCGCCAGCAGCTTGGAAGCCCACGGGCAGGGGCTGAACGAGCAGTACTTC. Translating gives CASSLEAHGQGLNEQYF. The rearrangement links TRBV5-1 to TRBJ2-7; D may be TRBD1 (6 bases). Germline assignment: CDR1 SGHRS and CDR2 YFSETQ. This CDR3 is built from 17 residues. Trimming pared 0 bases from V and 5 bases from J, leaving 21 bases between.

The chain couples TRBV11-2 to TRBJ1-5; a weak D match, TRBD1 (6 bases). The V end was cut by 5 bases, the J end by 9 bases, with 17 bases between. The CDR3 runs 14 residues. Germline CDR1 is SGHAT and CDR2 is FQNNGV. CDR3 in amino acids: CASSTQGPQGPQHF. The CDR3 DNA sequence: TGTGCCAGCAGCACCCAGGGGCCCCAGGGGCCCCAGCATTTT.

The rearrangement joins TRBV20-1 to TRBJ2-3, with 7 bases aligning to TRBD1. Germline CDR1 reads DFQATT; CDR2 reads SNEGSKA (reference sequence). This CDR3 spans 17 amino acids. J lost 0 bases, V lost 5 bases, and 14 bases had no gene match. CDR3 amino acids: CSARPPGTARSTDTQYF. CDR3 sequence (DNA): TGCAGTGCTCGGCCCCCCGGGACAGCCCGAAGCACAGATACGCAGTATTTT.

This clonotype came up many times. The chain employs TRBV15 and TRBJ1-1; 7 bases are a match to TRBD1. Germline V gene lookup returns CDR1 LNHNV and CDR2 YYDKDF (reference sequence). The CDR3 extends over 19 amino acids. The V segment lost 0 bases and the J segment 1 base; nucleotides outside the gene matches: 14. The DNA for the CDR3 is TGTGCCACCAGCAGAGATTTCTTCTACGTTGCAGGGGGGAACACTGAAGCTTTCTTT. Translation gives CATSRDFFYVAGGNTEAFF.

This clonotype was observed a handful of times. The chain carries TRBV15 and TRBJ2-2; tentatively, D is TRBD2 (5 bases). Germline V gene sequence: CDR1 LNHNV, CDR2 YYDKDF (reference sequence). Trimming removed 5 bases at V and 5 bases at J, with 12 bases between. The CDR3 extends over 14 amino acids. The CDR3 here is CATSSNRRTGELFF. The CDR3 bases are TGTGCCACCAGCTCAAATCGGAGGACCGGGGAGCTGTTTTTT. Full variable domain (rest looked up from reference TRBV15 and TRBJ2-2): DAMVIQNPRYQVTQFGKPVTLSCSQTLNHNVMYWYQQKSSQAPKLLFHYYDKDFNNEADTPDNFQSRRPNTSFCFLDIRSPGLGDTAMYLCATSSNRRTGELFFGEGSRLTVL.

This clonotype was counted ten times or more. The J gene is TRBJ2-3, the V gene TRBV4-1; 10 bases fit TRBD1. The germline CDR1 and CDR2 sequences are MGHRA and YSYEKL. The CDR3 consists of 16 residues. Trimming at V came to 4 bases and at J to 2 bases, leaving 6 bases not matched to a gene. In DNA form, the CDR3 reads TGCGCCAGCAGCCTACGACAGGGGGCCTCCACAGATACGCAGTATTTT. It yields the protein CASSLRQGASTDTQYF.

The rearrangement links TRBV5-1 to TRBJ2-1, with 10 positions matching TRBD1. Germline CDR1 is SGHRS and CDR2 is YFSETQ. Trimming at V came to 4 bases and at J to 8 bases, leaving 12 bases not matched to a gene. The CDR3 sequence is 16 residues long. As DNA, the CDR3 is TGCGCCAGCAGCCCTACCCAAGGGACAGGGGTGCATGAGCAGTTCTTC. The encoded protein is CASSPTQGTGVHEQFF.

V usage is TRBV3-1 and J usage is TRBJ2-2; the match to TRBD2 covers 16 bases. Trimming removed 0 bases from V and 3 bases from J; junction bases left unmatched: 7. Germline CDR1 is LGHDT and CDR2 is YNNKEL (reference sequence). The CDR3 totals 20 residues. The CDR3 DNA reads TGTGCCAGCAGCCAAGAAGGGACTAGCGGGGGGGCCCTGTACACCGGGGAGCTGTTTTTT. It yields the protein CASSQEGTSGGALYTGELFF.

This chain joins TRBV19 and TRBJ2-5; TRBD2 matches at 9 bases. CDR3 length: 14 amino acids. The germline CDR1 and CDR2 sequences are LNHDA and SQIVND (reference sequence). Trimming took 5 bases from V and 2 from J; bases not matched to a gene: 3. The chain's CDR3 is CASSWTSAQETQYF. CDR3 nucleotides: TGTGCCAGTAGTTGGACTAGCGCACAAGAGACCCAGTACTTC.

A few counts support this clonotype. The chain has TRBV5-5 and TRBJ1-1; TRBD1 is a possible D gene (6 bases). This CDR3 region has 13 residues. V gave up 4 bases and J gave up 4 bases, with 11 bases separating them. Germline-derived CDR1 and CDR2 are SGHKS and YYEKEE (reference sequence). The CDR3 here is CASSKWTATEAFF. The CDR3 DNA follows: TGTGCCAGCAGCAAATGGACAGCCACTGAAGCTTTCTTT.